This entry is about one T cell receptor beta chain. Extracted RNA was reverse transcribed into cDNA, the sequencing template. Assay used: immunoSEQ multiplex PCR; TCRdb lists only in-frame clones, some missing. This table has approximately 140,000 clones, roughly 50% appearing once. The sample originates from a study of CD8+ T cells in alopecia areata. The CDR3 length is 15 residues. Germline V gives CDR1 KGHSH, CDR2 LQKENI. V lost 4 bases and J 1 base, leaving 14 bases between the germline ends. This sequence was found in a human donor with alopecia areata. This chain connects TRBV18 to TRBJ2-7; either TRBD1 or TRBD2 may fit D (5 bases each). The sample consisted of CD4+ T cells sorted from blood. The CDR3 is CASSQTPGLSYEQYF. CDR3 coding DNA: TGTGCCAGCTCACAGACACCGGGGCTGTCCTACGAGCAGTACTTC.